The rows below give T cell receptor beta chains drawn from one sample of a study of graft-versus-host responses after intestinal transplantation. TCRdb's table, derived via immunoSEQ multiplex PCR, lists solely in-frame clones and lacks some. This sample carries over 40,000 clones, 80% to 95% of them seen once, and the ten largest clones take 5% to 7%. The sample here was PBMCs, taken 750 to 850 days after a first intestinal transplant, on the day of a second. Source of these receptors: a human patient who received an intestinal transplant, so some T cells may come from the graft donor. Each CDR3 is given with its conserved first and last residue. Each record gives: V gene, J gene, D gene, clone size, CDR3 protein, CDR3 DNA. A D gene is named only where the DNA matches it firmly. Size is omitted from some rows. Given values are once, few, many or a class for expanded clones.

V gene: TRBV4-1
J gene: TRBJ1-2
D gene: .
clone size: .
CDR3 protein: CASSQDTGSLGCTF
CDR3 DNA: TGCGCCAGCAGCCAAGATACAGGGAGCTTGGGCTGCACCTTC

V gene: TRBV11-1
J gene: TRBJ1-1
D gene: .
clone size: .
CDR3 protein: CASSLGWNRLEAFF
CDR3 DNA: TGTGCCAGCAGCTTAGGGTGGAATAGACTTGAAGCTTTCTTT

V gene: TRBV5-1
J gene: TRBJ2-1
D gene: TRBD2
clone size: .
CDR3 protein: CASSFLSGTSGGEQFF
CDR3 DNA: TGCGCCAGCAGCTTCCTATCCGGGACTAGCGGAGGGGAGCAGTTCTTC

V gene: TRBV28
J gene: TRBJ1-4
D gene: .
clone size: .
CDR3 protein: CASSRYIRDEKLFF
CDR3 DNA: TGTGCCAGCAGCCGATATATCCGGGATGAAAAACTGTTTTTT

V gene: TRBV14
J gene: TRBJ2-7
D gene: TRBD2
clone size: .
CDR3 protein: CASKRSGKSSYEQYF
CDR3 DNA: TGTGCCAGCAAAAGAAGCGGGAAGAGCTCCTACGAGCAGTACTTC

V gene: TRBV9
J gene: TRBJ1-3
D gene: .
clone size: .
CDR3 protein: CASSPSGRDGNTIYF
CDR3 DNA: TGTGCCAGCAGCCCCTCGGGCAGGGACGGAAACACCATATATTTT

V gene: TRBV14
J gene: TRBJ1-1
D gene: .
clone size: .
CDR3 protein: CASSPGSTEAFF
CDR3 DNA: TGTGCCAGCAGCCCTGGGAGCACTGAAGCTTTCTTT

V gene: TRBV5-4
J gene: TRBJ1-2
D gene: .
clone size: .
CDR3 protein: CASSLTKAGSGYTF
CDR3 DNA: TGTGCCAGCAGCTTGACCAAGGCAGGGAGCGGCTACACCTTC

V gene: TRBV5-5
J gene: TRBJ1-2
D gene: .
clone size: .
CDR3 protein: CASSPGPPGNYGYTF
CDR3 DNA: TGTGCCAGCAGCCCGGGTCCTCCGGGTAACTATGGCTACACCTTC

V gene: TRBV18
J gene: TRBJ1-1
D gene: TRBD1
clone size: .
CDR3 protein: CASSPGQMNTEAFF
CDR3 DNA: TGTGCCAGCTCGCCGGGACAGATGAACACTGAAGCTTTCTTT

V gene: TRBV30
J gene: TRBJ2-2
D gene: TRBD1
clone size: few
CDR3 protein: CAWSGGTGDIAGELFF
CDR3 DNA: TGTGCCTGGAGTGGGGGGACAGGGGATATCGCCGGGGAGCTGTTTTTT

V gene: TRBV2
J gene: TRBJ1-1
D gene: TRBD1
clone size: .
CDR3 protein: CASSRDSNTEAFF
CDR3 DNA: TGTGCCAGCAGCCGGGACAGCAACACTGAAGCTTTCTTT

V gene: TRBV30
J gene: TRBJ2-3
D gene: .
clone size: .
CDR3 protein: CAWSAGSTQYF
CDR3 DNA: TGTGCCTGGAGTGCAGGGTCAACGCAGTATTTT

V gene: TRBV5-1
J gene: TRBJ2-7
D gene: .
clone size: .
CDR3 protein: CASSLRGAGEQYF
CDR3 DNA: TGCGCCAGCAGCTTAAGAGGGGCGGGGGAGCAGTACTTC

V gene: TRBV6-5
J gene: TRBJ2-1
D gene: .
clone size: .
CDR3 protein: CASSYQVGSYNEQFF
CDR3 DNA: TGTGCCAGCAGTTACCAAGTAGGGTCCTACAATGAGCAGTTCTTC

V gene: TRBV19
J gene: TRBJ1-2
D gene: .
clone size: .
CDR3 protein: CASSEDTNLIFF
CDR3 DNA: TGTGCCAGTAGTGAGGACACTAACCTCATCTTCTTC

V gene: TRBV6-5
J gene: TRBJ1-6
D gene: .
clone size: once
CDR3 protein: CASSYSAGWDNSPLHF
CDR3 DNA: TGTGCCAGCAGTTACTCGGCAGGTTGGGATAATTCACCCCTCCACTTT

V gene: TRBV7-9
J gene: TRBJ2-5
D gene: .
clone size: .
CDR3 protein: CASTKLPTGSAQETQYF
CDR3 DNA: TGTGCCAGCACCAAACTACCTACCGGGAGCGCTCAAGAGACCCAGTACTTC

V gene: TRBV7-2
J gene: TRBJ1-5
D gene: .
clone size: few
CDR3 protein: CASSFGYSNQPQHF
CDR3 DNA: TGTGCCAGCAGCTTTGGATATAGCAATCAGCCCCAGCATTTT

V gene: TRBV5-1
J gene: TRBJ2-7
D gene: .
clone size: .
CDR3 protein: CASSLVERGEQYF
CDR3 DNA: TGCGCCAGCAGCTTGGTAGAGCGTGGCGAGCAGTACTTC

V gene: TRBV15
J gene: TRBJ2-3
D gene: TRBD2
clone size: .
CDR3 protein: CATSPTSGRPTDTQYF
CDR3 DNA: TGTGCCACCAGCCCGACTAGCGGGAGGCCCACAGATACGCAGTATTTT

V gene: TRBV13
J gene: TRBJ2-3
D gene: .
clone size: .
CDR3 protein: CASSRGEGQPDTQYF
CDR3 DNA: TGTGCCAGCAGCCGGGGGGAGGGACAGCCAGATACGCAGTATTTT

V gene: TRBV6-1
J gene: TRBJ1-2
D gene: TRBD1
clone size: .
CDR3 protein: CASSRTGTGAGGYTF
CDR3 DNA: TGTGCCAGCAGCCGGACCGGGACAGGGGCAGGAGGCTACACCTTC

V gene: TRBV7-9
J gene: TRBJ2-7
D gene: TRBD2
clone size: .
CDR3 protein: CASSQVAGTSNEQYF
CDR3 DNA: TGTGCCAGCAGCCAAGTCGCGGGGACTAGCAACGAGCAGTACTTC

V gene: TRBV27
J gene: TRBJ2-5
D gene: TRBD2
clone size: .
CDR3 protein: CASSSAGAGETQYF
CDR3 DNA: TGTGCCAGCAGTTCAGCGGGAGCTGGGGAGACCCAGTACTTC

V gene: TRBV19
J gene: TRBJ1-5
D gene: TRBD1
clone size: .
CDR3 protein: CASSIRRTGTSYKPQHF
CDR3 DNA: TGTGCCAGTAGTATAAGAAGGACAGGGACGTCTTATAAGCCCCAGCATTTT

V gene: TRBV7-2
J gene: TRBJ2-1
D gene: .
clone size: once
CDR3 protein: CASSLEVSSYNEQFF
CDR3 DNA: TGTGCCAGCAGCTTAGAGGTGAGCTCCTACAATGAGCAGTTCTTC

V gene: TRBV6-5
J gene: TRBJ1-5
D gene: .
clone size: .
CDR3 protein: CASSPGRRNQPQHF
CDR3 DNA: TGTGCCAGCAGCCCGGGACGGAGGAATCAGCCCCAGCATTTT

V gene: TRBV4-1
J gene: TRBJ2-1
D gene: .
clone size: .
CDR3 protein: CASSPLWSGTKFF
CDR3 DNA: TGCGCCAGCAGCCCCCTATGGAGCGGGACAAAGTTCTTC

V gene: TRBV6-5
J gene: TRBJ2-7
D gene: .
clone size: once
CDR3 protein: CASSSLPGTYHEQYF
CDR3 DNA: TGTGCCAGCAGTTCATTACCCGGGACCTACCACGAGCAGTACTTC

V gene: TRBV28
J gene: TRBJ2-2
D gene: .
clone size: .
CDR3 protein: CASSLRSHRTIVPNTGELFF
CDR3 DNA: TGTGCCAGCAGTTTACGGTCCCATCGAACCATCGTCCCGAACACCGGGGAGCTGTTTTTT

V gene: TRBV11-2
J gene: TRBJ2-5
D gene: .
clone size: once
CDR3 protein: CASSLRGGRFEKTQYF
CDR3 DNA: TGTGCCAGCAGCTTAAGGGGGGGACGGTTCGAAAAGACCCAGTACTTC

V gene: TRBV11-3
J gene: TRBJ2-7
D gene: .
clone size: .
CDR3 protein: CASSLGGVTSEQYF
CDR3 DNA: TGTGCCAGCAGCTTAGGAGGGGTGACCTCCGAGCAGTACTTC

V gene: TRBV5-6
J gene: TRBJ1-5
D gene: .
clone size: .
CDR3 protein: CASSLNRAGNQPQHF
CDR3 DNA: TGTGCCAGCAGCTTGAACAGGGCAGGCAATCAGCCCCAGCATTTT

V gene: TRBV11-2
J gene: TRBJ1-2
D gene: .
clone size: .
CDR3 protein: CASSFGADYGYTF
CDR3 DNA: TGTGCCAGCAGCTTCGGGGCAGACTATGGCTACACCTTC

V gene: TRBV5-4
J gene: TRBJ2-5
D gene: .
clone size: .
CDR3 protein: CASSLEGGQETQYF
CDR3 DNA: TGTGCCAGCAGCTTGGAAGGGGGACAAGAGACCCAGTACTTC

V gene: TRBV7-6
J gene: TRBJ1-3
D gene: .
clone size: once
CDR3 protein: CASSMTGSGNTIYF
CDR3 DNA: TGTGCCAGCAGCATGACAGGTTCTGGAAACACCATATATTTT

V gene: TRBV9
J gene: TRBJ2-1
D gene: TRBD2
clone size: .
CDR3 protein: CASSVLAGDYNEQFF
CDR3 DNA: TGTGCCAGCAGCGTCCTAGCGGGAGATTACAATGAGCAGTTCTTC

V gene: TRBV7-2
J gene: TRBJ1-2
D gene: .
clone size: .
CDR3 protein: CASSTRPSSWGYGYTF
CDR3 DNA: TGTGCCAGCAGCACCCGCCCGAGCTCGTGGGGCTATGGCTACACCTTC

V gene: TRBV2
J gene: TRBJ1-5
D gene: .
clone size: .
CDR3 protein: CASSEGLGGHQPQHF
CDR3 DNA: TGTGCCAGCAGTGAAGGTCTGGGGGGACATCAGCCCCAGCATTTT

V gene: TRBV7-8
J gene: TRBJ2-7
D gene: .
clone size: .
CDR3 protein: CASSLGDSGLWQYF
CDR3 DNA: TGTGCCAGCAGCTTAGGTGATAGCGGTCTGTGGCAGTACTTC

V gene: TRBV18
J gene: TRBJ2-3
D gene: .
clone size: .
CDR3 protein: CASSVLGTSYTDTQYF
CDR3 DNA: TGTGCCAGCTCAGTACTCGGGACCTCATACACAGATACGCAGTATTTT

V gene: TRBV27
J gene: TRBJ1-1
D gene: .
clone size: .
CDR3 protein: CASSSTNRVNTEAFF
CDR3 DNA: TGTGCCAGCAGTTCCACGAACAGGGTGAACACTGAAGCTTTCTTT

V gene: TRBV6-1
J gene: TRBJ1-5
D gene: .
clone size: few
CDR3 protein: CASSPGHLLNQPQHF
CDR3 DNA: TGTGCCAGCAGTCCCGGACACCTACTGAATCAGCCCCAGCATTTT

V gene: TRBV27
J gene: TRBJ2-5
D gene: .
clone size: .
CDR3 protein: CASSLKGQETQYF
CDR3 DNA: TGTGCCAGCAGTTTAAAGGGCCAAGAGACCCAGTACTTC

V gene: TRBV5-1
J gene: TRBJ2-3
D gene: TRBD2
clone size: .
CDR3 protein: CASAPGLAGSTDTQYF
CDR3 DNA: TGCGCCAGTGCCCCTGGACTAGCGGGAAGCACAGATACGCAGTATTTT

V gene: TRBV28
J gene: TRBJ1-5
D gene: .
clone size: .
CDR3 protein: CASSPNRDQPQHF
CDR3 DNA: TGTGCCAGCAGCCCCAACAGGGATCAGCCCCAGCATTTT

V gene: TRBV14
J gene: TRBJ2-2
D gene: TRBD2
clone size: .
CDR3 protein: CASSQLGTSGRARTGELFF
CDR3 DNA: TGTGCCAGCAGCCAGTTAGGGACTAGCGGGAGGGCCCGAACCGGGGAGCTGTTTTTT

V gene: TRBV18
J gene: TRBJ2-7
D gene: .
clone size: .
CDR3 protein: CASSQREGAYEQYF
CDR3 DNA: TGTGCCAGCTCTCAAAGGGAGGGGGCCTACGAGCAGTACTTC

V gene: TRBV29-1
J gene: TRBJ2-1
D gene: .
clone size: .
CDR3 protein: CSVPNGGNYNEQFF
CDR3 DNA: TGCAGCGTCCCCAACGGAGGGAATTACAATGAGCAGTTCTTC

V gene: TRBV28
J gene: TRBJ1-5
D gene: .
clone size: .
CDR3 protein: CASSSGSISNQPQHF
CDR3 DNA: TGTGCCAGCAGTTCCGGGTCCATTAGCAATCAGCCCCAGCATTTT

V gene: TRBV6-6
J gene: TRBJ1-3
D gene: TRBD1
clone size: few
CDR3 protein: CASSDRGRVTGNTIYF
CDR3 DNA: TGTGCCAGCAGCGACAGGGGCCGAGTAACTGGAAACACCATATATTTT

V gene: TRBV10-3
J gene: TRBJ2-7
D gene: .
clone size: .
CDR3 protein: CAIGGFGDYEQYF
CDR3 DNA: TGTGCCATCGGAGGGTTTGGGGACTACGAGCAGTACTTC

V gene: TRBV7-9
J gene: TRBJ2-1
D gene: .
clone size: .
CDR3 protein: CASSLLMGRLGPGEQFF
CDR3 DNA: TGTGCCAGCAGCCTCCTAATGGGGAGATTGGGGCCGGGTGAGCAGTTCTTC

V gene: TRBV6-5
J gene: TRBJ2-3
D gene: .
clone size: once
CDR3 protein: CASSKYWDTQYF
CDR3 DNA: TGTGCCAGCAGTAAATACTGGGATACGCAGTATTTT

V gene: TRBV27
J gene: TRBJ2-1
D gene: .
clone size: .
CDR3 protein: CASTTDPPSYEQFF
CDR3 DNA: TGTGCCAGCACCACCGACCCGCCGTCCTATGAGCAGTTCTTC

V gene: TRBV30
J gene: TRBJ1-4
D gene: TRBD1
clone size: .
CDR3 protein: CAWGTGLTEKLFF
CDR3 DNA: TGTGCCTGGGGGACAGGGTTAACTGAAAAACTGTTTTTT